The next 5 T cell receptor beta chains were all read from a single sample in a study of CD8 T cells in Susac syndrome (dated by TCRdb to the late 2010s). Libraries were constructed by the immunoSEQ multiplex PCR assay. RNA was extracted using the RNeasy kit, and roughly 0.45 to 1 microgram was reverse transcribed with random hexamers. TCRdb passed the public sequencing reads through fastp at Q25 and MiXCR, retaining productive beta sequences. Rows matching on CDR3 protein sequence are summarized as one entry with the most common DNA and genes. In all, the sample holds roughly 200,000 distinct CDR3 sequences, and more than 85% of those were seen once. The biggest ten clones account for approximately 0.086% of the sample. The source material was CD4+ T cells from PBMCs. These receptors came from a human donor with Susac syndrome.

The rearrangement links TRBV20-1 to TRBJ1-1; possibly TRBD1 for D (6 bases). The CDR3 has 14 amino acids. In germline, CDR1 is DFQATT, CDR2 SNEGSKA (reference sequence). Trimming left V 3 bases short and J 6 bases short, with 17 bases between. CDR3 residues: CSARGEQGTAEAFF. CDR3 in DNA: TGCAGTGCTAGGGGTGAACAGGGAACAGCTGAAGCTTTCTTT.

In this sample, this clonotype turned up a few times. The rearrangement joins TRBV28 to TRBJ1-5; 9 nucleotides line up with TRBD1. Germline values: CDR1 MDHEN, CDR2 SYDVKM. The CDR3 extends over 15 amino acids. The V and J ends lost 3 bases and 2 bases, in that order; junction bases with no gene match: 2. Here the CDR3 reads CASSFGQGRNQPQHF. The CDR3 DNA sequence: TGTGCCAGCAGTTTTGGACAGGGGCGCAATCAGCCCCAGCATTTT. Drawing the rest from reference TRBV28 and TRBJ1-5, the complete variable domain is DVKVTQSSRYLVKRTGEKVFLECVQDMDHENMFWYRQDPGLGLRLIYFSYDVKMKEKGDIPEGYSVSREKKERFSLILESASTNQTSMYLCASSFGQGRNQPQHFGDGTRLSIL.

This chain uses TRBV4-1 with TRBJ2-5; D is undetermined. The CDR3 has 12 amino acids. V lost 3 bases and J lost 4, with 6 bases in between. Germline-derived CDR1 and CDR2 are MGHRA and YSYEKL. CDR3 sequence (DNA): TGCGCCAGCAGCCATTCCAGAGAGACCCAGTACTTC. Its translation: CASSHSRETQYF.

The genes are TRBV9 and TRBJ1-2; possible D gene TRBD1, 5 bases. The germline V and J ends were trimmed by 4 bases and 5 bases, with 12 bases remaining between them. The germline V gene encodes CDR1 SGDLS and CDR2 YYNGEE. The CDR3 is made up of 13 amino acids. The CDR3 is CASSPGGRYGYTF. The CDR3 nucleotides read TGTGCCAGCAGCCCGGGGGGTCGGTATGGCTACACCTTC.

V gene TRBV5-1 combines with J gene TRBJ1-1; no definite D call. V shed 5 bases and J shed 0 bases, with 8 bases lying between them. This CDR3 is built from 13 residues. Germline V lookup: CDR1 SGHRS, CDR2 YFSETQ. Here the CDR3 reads CASRLVVNTEAFF. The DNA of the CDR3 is TGCGCCAGCAGGCTGGTGGTGAACACTGAAGCTTTCTTT.